One sample yielded the 9 T cell receptor beta chains listed below, sequenced in a study of T cell repertoires in aging, cancer and after chemotherapy. Multiplex touch-down PCR with TRB-A/B primers amplified rearranged V-D-J TRB sequences. One entry per CDR3 protein, called by TCRdb with MiXCR from the multiplex PCR reads. The sample includes over 3,000 distinct CDR3 sequences, around 40% of them seen just once. Peripheral blood genomic DNA, not sorted cells or RNA, was the template. The material sequenced was blood. Receptors were obtained from a human donor in good health.

The chain couples TRBV20-1 to TRBJ2-1, with D perhaps TRBD1 (7 bases). The CDR3 is 18 residues long. CDR1 and CDR2 (germline): DFQATT, SNEGSKA (reference sequence). V was trimmed by 6 bases and J by 0 bases, leaving 24 bases between them. The CDR3 sequence is CSAEKLARGLISYNEQFF. The CDR3 DNA is TGCAGTGCGGAAAAACTAGCAAGGGGGCTAATCTCCTACAATGAGCAGTTCTTC.

The J gene is TRBJ2-2, the V gene TRBV24-1, with D perhaps matching TRBD1 or TRBD2 (5 bases each). Trimming shortened V by 7 bases and J by 6 bases, and 14 bases separated the two germline ends. The CDR3 consists of 14 residues. Per the germline V gene, CDR1 is KGHDR and CDR2 is SFDVKD. This CDR3 reads CATRGEGIPGELFF. The CDR3 bases are TGTGCCACCAGGGGGGAAGGGATACCCGGGGAGCTGTTTTTT.

The genes are TRBV19 and TRBJ2-2; 9 positions match TRBD2. CDR3 length: 16 amino acids. CDR1 is LNHDA and CDR2 is SQIVND in the germline V gene (reference sequence). J was trimmed by 3 bases and V by 1 base; bases with no gene match: 3. The CDR3 loop reads CASSIVAGGDTGELFF. The CDR3 region has the DNA TGTGCCAGTAGTATAGTGGCGGGGGGGGACACCGGGGAGCTGTTTTTT.

This clonotype was seen a handful of times. CDR3 region: CASNSGRGKNTGELFF. The CDR3 bases are TGTGCCAGCAACTCCGGCAGGGGGAAGAACACCGGGGAGCTGTTTTTT. The chain employs TRBV12-3 or TRBV12-4 and TRBJ2-2; 7 positions agree with TRBD1. The CDR3 consists of 16 residues. Trimming took 7 bases from V and 1 from J; bases not matched to a gene: 9.

V and J are TRBV19 and TRBJ2-2; D not resolved. The germline CDR1 and CDR2 sequences are LNHDA and SQIVND (reference sequence). V dropped 9 bases and J dropped 6 bases, with 14 bases sitting between them. There are 13 residues in the CDR3. For the CDR3, the DNA is TGTGCCAGCCTGACGGCAGGTGCCGGGGAGCTGTTTTTT. This gives the protein CASLTAGAGELFF.

In DNA form, the CDR3 reads TGCGCCAGCAGCGGACAGGGAGTAGAAACCGGGGAGCTGTTTTTT. It translates to CASSGQGVETGELFF. The gene calls are TRBV5-1 and TRBJ2-2; 8 nucleotides match TRBD1. The germline V gene has CDR1 SGHRS and CDR2 YFSETQ. The CDR3 is 15 amino acids. The J segment lost 5 bases and the V segment lost 4 bases, leaving 7 bases of the junction unmatched. Full variable domain (rest looked up from reference TRBV5-1 and TRBJ2-2): KAGVTQTPRYLIKTRGQQVTLSCSPISGHRSVSWYQQTPGQGLQFLFEYFSETQRNKGNFPGRFSGRQFSNSRSEMNVSTLELGDSALYLCASSGQGVETGELFFGEGSRLTVL.

The chain combines TRBV12-3 or TRBV12-4 with TRBJ1-6, with 12 bases identical to TRBD1. Trimming cost V 5 bases and J 10 bases; bases outside gene matches: 6. The CDR3 has 15 amino acids. The CDR3, as DNA: TGTGCCAGCAGTCCCCGGGACAGGGGGCGATCACCCCTCCACTTT. It specifies CASSPRDRGRSPLHF.

This chain uses TRBV11-3 with TRBJ1-1, with 7 nucleotides matching TRBD1. V shed 5 bases, J shed 3 bases, and the junction held 9 bases outside the gene matches. Germline CDR1 and CDR2: SGHNT and YENEEA. This CDR3 region has 15 residues. In DNA form, the CDR3 reads TGTGCCAGCAGCGCCCGACAGGGAGGGGACACTGAAGCTTTCTTT. Translated: CASSARQGGDTEAFF.

The chain links TRBV30 to TRBJ2-5; D unresolved. V was clipped by 0 bases and J by 0 bases, with 8 bases between them. Germline assignment: CDR1 GTSNPN and CDR2 SVGIG (reference sequence). The CDR3 has 14 amino acids. This chain's CDR3 is CAWSVQWNQETQYF. CDR3 coding DNA: TGTGCCTGGAGTGTACAATGGAACCAAGAGACCCAGTACTTC.